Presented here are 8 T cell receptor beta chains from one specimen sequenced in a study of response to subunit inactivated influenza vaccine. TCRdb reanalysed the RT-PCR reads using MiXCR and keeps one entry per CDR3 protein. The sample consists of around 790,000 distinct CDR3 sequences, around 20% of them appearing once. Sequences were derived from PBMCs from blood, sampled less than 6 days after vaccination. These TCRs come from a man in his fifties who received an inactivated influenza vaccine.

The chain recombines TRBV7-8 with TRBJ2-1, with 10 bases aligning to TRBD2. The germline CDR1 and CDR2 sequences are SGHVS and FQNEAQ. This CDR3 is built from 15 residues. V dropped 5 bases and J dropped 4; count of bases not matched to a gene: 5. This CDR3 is CASSQSGRGYNEQFF. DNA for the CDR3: TGTGCCAGCAGCCAAAGCGGGAGGGGTTACAATGAGCAGTTCTTC.

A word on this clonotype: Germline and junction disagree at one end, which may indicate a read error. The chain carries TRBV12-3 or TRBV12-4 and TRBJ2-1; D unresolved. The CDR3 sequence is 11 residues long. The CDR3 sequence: CASSLTDEQLF. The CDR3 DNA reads TGTGCCAGCAGTTTGACCGATGAGCAGCTCTTC.

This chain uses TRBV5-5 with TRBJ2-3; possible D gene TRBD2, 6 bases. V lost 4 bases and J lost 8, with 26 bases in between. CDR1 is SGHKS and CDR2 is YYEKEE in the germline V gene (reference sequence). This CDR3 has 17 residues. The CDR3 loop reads CASSGRPPGLNDGTQYF. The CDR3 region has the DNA TGTGCCAGCAGCGGTAGGCCACCGGGACTGAATGATGGTACGCAGTATTTT.

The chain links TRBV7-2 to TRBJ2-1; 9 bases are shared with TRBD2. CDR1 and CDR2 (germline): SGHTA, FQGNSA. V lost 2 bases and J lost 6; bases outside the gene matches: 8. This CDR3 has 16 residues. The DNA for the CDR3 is TGTGCCAGCAGCTTATCTGGCGGGAGGGTATTCAATGAGCAGTTCTTC. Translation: CASSLSGGRVFNEQFF.

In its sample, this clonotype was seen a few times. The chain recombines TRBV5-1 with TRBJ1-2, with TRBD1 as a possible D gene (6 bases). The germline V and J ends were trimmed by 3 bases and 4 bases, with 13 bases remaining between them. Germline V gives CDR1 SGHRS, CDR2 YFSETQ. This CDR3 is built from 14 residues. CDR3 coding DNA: TGCGCCAGCAGCTCCTCACAGGGAAGCTATGGCTACACCTTC. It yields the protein CASSSSQGSYGYTF.

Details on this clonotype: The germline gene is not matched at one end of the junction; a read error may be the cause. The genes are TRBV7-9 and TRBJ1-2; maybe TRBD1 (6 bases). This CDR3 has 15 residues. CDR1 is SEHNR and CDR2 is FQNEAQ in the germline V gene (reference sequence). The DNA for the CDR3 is TGTACCAGCAGCTTGGGGGACAACCCTAACTATGGCTACACCTTC. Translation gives CTSSLGDNPNYGYTF.

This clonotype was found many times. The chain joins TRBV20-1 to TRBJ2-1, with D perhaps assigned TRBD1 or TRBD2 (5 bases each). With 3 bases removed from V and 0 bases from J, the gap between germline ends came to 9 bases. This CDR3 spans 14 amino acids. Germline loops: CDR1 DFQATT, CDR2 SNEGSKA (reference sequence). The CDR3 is CSASWGNSYNEQFF. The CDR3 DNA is TGCAGTGCTAGCTGGGGGAACTCCTACAATGAGCAGTTCTTC.

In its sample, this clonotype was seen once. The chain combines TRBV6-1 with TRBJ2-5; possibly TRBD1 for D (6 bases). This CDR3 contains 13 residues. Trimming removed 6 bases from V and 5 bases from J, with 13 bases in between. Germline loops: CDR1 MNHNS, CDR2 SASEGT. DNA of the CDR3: TGTGCCAGCAGGACAAGGGGGAGCGAGACCCAGTACTTC. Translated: CASRTRGSETQYF.